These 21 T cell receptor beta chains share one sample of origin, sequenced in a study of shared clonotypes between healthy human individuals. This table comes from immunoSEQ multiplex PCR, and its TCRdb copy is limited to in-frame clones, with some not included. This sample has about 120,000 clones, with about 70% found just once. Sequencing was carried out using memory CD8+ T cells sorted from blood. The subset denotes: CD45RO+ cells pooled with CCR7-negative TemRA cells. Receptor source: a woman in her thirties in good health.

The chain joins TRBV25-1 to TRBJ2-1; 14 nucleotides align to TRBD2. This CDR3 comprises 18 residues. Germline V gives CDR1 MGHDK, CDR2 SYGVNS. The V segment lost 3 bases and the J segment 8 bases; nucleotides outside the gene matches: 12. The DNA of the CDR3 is TGTGCCAGCAGTGACGACCCGGGACTAGCGGGAGTAAGGGATGAGCAGTTCTTC. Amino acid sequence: CASSDDPGLAGVRDEQFF.

CDR3 in DNA: TGTGCCAGCAGTAACCGCGGGACTAGCAGTGGGACCCAGTACTTC. This gives the protein CASSNRGTSSGTQYF. This rearrangement joins TRBV25-1 to TRBJ2-5; 9 nucleotides agree with TRBD2. This CDR3 is built from 15 residues. Trimming removed 5 bases from V and 7 bases from J; junction bases left unmatched: 11. Germline V lookup: CDR1 MGHDK, CDR2 SYGVNS.

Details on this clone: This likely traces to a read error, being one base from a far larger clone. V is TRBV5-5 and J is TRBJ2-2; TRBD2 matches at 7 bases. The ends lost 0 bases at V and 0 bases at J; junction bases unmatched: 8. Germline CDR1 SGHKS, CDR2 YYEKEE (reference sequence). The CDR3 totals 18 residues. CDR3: CASSLGLVGGANTGELFF. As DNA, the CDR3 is TGTGCCAGCAGCTTGGGACTAGTGGGAGGGGCGAACACCGGGGAGCTGTTTTTT.

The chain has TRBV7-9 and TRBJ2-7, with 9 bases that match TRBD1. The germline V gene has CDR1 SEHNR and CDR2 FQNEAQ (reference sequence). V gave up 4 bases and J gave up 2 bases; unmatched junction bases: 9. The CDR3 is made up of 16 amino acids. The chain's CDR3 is CASSSTLGTGTYEQYF. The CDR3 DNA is TGTGCCAGCAGCTCGACTTTGGGGACAGGGACCTACGAGCAGTACTTC.

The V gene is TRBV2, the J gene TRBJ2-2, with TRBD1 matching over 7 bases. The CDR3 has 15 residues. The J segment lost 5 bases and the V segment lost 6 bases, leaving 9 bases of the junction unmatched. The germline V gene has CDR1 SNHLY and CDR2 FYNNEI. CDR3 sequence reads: CASRDPTGVTGELFF. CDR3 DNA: TGTGCCAGCAGAGATCCTACAGGGGTTACCGGGGAGCTGTTTTTT.

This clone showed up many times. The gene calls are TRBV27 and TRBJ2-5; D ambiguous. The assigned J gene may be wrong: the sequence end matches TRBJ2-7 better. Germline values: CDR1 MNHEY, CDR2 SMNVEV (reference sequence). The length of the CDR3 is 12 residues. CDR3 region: CASLTSSYEQYF. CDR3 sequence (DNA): TGTGCCAGCCTGACAAGCTCCTACGAGCAGTACTTC.

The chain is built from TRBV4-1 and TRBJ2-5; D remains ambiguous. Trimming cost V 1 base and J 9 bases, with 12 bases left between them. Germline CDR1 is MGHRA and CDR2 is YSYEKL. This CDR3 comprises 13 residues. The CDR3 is CASSQGAFRSQYF. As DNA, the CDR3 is TGCGCCAGCAGCCAAGGAGCCTTCCGGTCCCAGTACTTC.

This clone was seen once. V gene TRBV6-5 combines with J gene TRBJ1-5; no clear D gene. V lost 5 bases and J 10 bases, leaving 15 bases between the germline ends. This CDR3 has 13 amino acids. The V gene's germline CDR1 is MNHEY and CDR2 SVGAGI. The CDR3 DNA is TGTGCCAGCAGTCCGGGAGCCAACCTTCCCCAGCATTTT. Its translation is CASSPGANLPQHF.

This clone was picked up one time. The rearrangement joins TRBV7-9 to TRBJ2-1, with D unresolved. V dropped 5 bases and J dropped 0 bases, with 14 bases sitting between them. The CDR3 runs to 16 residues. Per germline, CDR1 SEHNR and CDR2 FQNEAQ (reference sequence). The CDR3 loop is CASSRWAASSYNEQFF. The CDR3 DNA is TGTGCCAGCAGCCGATGGGCAGCGAGCTCCTACAATGAGCAGTTCTTC.

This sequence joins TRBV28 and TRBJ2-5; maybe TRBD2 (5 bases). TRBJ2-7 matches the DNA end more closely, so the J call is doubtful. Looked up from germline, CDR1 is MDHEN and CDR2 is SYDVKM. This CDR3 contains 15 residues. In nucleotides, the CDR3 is TGTGCCAGCAGCTCCCAGCGGCCTGCGGCCTACGAGCAGTACTTC. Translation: CASSSQRPAAYEQYF.

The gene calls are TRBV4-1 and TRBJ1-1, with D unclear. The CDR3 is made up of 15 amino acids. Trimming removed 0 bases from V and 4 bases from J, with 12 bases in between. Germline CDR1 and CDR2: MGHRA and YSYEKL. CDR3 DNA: TGCGCCAGCAGCCAAGATAGGGCAGGTTCCACTGAAGCTTTCTTT. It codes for CASSQDRAGSTEAFF.

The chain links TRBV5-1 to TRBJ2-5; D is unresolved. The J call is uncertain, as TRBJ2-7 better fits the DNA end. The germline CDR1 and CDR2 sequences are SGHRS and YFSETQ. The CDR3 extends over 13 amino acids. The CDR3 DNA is TGCGCCAGCAGCTTGGCAGCGACCTACGAGCAGTACTTC. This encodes CASSLAATYEQYF.

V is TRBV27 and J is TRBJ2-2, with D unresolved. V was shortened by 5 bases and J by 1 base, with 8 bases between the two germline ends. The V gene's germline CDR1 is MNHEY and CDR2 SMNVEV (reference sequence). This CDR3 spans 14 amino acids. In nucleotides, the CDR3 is TGTGCCAGCAGTGATTCCCTGAACACCGGGGAGCTGTTTTTT. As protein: CASSDSLNTGELFF.

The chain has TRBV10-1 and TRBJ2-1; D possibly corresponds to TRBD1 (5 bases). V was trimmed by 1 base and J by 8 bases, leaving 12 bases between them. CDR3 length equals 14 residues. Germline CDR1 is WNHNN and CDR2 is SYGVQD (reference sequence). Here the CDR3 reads CASSEWTQGHEQFF. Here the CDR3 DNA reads TGCGCCAGCAGTGAGTGGACCCAGGGCCATGAGCAGTTCTTC.

In DNA, the CDR3 is TGTGCCAGTAGTATAGACGCAAGCTCTGGGGCCAACGTCCTGACTTTC. It specifies CASSIDASSGANVLTF. V is TRBV19 and J is TRBJ2-6; D gene uncertain. V lost 0 bases and J 0 bases, leaving 6 bases between the germline ends. Germline V gene lookup returns CDR1 LNHDA and CDR2 SQIVND (reference sequence). The CDR3 covers 16 residues. Full variable domain (outside the CDR3, taken from reference TRBV19 and TRBJ2-6): DGGITQSPKYLFRKEGQNVTLSCEQNLNHDAMYWYRQDPGQGLRLIYYSQIVNDFQKGDIAEGYSVSREKKESFPLTVTSAQKNPTAFYLCASSIDASSGANVLTFGAGSRLTVL.

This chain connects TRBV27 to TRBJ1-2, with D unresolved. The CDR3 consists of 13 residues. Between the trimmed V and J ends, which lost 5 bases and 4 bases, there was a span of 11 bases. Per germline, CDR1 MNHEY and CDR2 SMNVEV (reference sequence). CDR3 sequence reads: CASSHGPFYGYTF. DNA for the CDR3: TGTGCCAGCAGTCACGGACCTTTCTATGGCTACACCTTC.

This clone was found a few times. CDR3 region: CASSVTGPNVLTF. In DNA form, the CDR3 reads TGTGCCAGCAGTGTGACAGGGCCCAACGTCCTGACTTTC. The chain links TRBV25-1 to TRBJ2-6; 7 bases are a match to TRBD1. There are 13 residues in the CDR3. Germline V CDR1 and CDR2: MGHDK, SYGVNS. The trim removed 4 bases at V and 8 bases at J, leaving 2 bases unmatched.

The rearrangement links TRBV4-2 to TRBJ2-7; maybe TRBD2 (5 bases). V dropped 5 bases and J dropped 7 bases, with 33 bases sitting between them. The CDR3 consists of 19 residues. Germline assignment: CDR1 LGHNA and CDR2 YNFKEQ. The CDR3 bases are TGTGCCAGCAGCTGGCCGACGAAATCGGTCGGCCAACCTACGGGGGAGCAGTACTTC. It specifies CASSWPTKSVGQPTGEQYF.

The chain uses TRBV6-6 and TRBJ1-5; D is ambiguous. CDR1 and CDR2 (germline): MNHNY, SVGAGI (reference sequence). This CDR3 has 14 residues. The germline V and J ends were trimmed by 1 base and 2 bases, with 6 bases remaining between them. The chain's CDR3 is CASSYWPGNQPQHF. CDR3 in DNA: TGTGCCAGCAGTTACTGGCCGGGCAATCAGCCCCAGCATTTT.

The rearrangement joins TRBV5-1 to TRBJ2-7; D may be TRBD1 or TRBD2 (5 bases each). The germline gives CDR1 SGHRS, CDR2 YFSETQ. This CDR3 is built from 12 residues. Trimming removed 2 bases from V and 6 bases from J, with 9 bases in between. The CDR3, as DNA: TGCGCCAGCAGCTTTGGGGGTGGCGAGCAGTACTTC. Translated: CASSFGGGEQYF.

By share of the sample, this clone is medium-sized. The CDR3 sequence: CASSGQGATEQYF. The CDR3 DNA reads TGTGCCAGCAGTGGGCAGGGGGCGACCGAGCAGTACTTC. The chain couples TRBV6-5 to TRBJ2-7, with 8 positions matching TRBD1. This CDR3 is built from 13 residues. Germline assignment: CDR1 MNHEY and CDR2 SVGAGI. With V trimmed by 5 bases and J by 6 bases, 6 bases remained unmatched.